A single sample gave rise to the 26 T cell receptor beta chains below, sequenced in a study of blood T cell repertoires in COVID-19. Libraries were prepared by immunoSEQ multiplex PCR; TCRdb keeps only in-frame clonotypes and omits some of them. Among some 200,000 clones, about 92% were seen once, and the ten largest hold 0.95% to 1.5%. Material for sequencing was peripheral blood. The receptors come from a young man with acute or convalescent COVID-19.

J is TRBJ2-7 and V is TRBV28, with TRBD1 matching 7 bases. With V trimmed by 3 bases and J by 4 bases, 6 bases remained unmatched. Germline assignment: CDR1 MDHEN and CDR2 SYDVKM. CDR3 length: 14 residues. The CDR3: CASSLGTEKYEQYF. In nucleotides, the CDR3 is TGTGCCAGCAGTTTGGGGACAGAAAAATACGAGCAGTACTTC.

The chain joins TRBV10-3 to TRBJ1-3; D possibly corresponds to TRBD1 (5 bases). The CDR3 is 14 amino acids. V lost 6 bases, J lost 2 bases, and 11 bases lay in between. Germline V gives CDR1 ENHRY, CDR2 SYGVKD. The CDR3, as DNA: TGTGCCATCAGGGTACAGGATCCTGGAAACACCATATATTTT. Its translation: CAIRVQDPGNTIYF.

CDR3 sequence reads: CASSVAIDRGQETQYF. The CDR3 DNA reads as TGTGCCAGCAGCGTAGCTATTGACAGGGGGCAAGAGACCCAGTACTTC. V usage is TRBV9 and J usage is TRBJ2-5; 9 bases map to TRBD1. Germline assignment: CDR1 SGDLS and CDR2 YYNGEE. V dropped 0 bases and J dropped 2; count of bases not matched to a gene: 5. The CDR3 is 16 residues long. Full variable domain (missing parts from reference TRBV9 and TRBJ2-5): DSGVTQTPKHLITATGQRVTLRCSPRSGDLSVYWYQQSLDQGLQFLIQYYNGEERAKGNILERFSAQQFPDLHSELNLSSLELGDSALYFCASSVAIDRGQETQYFGPGTRLLVL.

The chain combines TRBV28 with TRBJ1-5; 7 positions match TRBD1. The CDR3 is 16 residues long. The germline gives CDR1 MDHEN, CDR2 SYDVKM. With 5 bases clipped from V and 2 bases from J, the junction kept 9 bases outside the gene matches. Here the CDR3 DNA reads TGTGCCAGCAGTCCACCGTTCAGGGGGGGCAATCAGCCCCAGCATTTT. It translates to CASSPPFRGGNQPQHF.

J is TRBJ2-2 and V is TRBV19; D is unclear. This CDR3 is 16 amino acids long. The V end was cut by 9 bases, the J end by 0 bases, with 17 bases between. Germline CDR1 LNHDA, CDR2 SQIVND (reference sequence). The CDR3 DNA follows: TGTGCCAGCAGCCCCTTGACACCACCGAACACCGGGGAGCTGTTTTTT. This gives the protein CASSPLTPPNTGELFF.

The chain recombines TRBV28 with TRBJ1-1, with no clear D. The CDR3 sequence is 14 residues long. V shed 6 bases and J shed 1 base, with 12 bases lying between them. From germline, CDR1 is MDHEN and CDR2 SYDVKM. CDR3 amino acids: CASSPESWNTEAFF. The CDR3, as DNA: TGTGCCAGCAGCCCAGAAAGTTGGAACACTGAAGCTTTCTTT.

The rearrangement joins TRBV6-2 or TRBV6-3 to TRBJ1-5; D not resolved. From germline, CDR1 is MNHEY and CDR2 SVGEGT. The length of the CDR3 is 14 residues. The germline V and J ends were trimmed by 4 bases and 2 bases, with 9 bases remaining between them. The CDR3 DNA is TGTGCCAGCAGTTTCACCTCGGGCAATCAGCCCCAGCATTTT. Translating gives CASSFTSGNQPQHF.

Concerning this clone itself: This sample includes further DNA sequences coding for the same CDR3. CDR3 nucleotide sequence: TGCGCCAGCAGCCCCCCAGGTGAGACCCAGTACTTC. Protein product: CASSPPGETQYF. This chain uses TRBV5-1 with TRBJ2-5; D gene ambiguous. The CDR3 length is 12 residues. V gave up 4 bases and J gave up 5 bases, with 9 bases separating them. Germline loops: CDR1 SGHRS, CDR2 YFSETQ. The full variable domain, its missing parts supplied by reference TRBV5-1 and TRBJ2-5, is KAGVTQTPRYLIKTRGQQVTLSCSPISGHRSVSWYQQTPGQGLQFLFEYFSETQRNKGNFPGRFSGRQFSNSRSEMNVSTLELGDSALYLCASSPPGETQYFGPGTRLLVL.

V and J are TRBV20-1 and TRBJ2-1; D gene unclear. The CDR3 is 11 amino acids. The germline V gene encodes CDR1 DFQATT and CDR2 SNEGSKA (reference sequence). Trimming removed 1 base at V and 8 bases at J, with 6 bases between. The DNA of the CDR3 is TGCAGTGCTAGAGGTTCCGATGAGCAGTTCTTC. Translating gives CSARGSDEQFF.

In this sample, this clone turned up once. The J gene is TRBJ1-4, the V gene TRBV4-1; TRBD1 matches 9 bases. The CDR3 totals 17 residues. V trimming: 4 bases; J trimming: 8 bases; junction bases outside the gene matches: 14. The germline V gene encodes CDR1 MGHRA and CDR2 YSYEKL. The CDR3 reads CASSRFYIGTGSEKLFF. DNA of the CDR3: TGCGCCAGCAGCCGCTTCTATATCGGGACAGGGAGCGAAAAACTGTTTTTT.

CDR3 sequence reads: CASSPPSLGQRLFF. The CDR3 nucleotides read TGCGCCAGCAGCCCCCCAAGCCTGGGACAGAGACTGTTTTTT. V is TRBV4-1 and J is TRBJ1-4; 7 nucleotides line up with TRBD1. CDR3 length: 14 amino acids. Losses at the gene ends were 4 bases for V and 13 bases for J; bases not matched to a gene: 12. Germline V gene data show CDR1 as MGHRA and CDR2 as YSYEKL.

In this sample, this clone turned up once. The chain has TRBV18 and TRBJ1-6, with a tentative D call TRBD1 (6 bases). The CDR3 runs 16 residues. From germline, CDR1 is KGHSH and CDR2 LQKENI. The V end lost 2 bases, the J end lost 9 bases, and 17 bases lay between the germline ends. The CDR3 DNA reads TGTGCCAGCTCACCAGTTCCGATGACAGGCACTTCACCCCTCCACTTT. It encodes CASSPVPMTGTSPLHF.

The J gene is TRBJ2-5, the V gene TRBV5-1, with 13 bases that match TRBD2. This CDR3 comprises 16 residues. CDR1 is SGHRS, CDR2 YFSETQ, per germline. V shed 1 base, J shed 5 bases, and the junction held 5 bases outside the gene matches. The CDR3 spells CASSLTPGLAGETQYF. The CDR3 bases are TGCGCCAGCAGCTTGACCCCGGGACTAGCGGGGGAGACCCAGTACTTC. The full variable domain, rest sourced from reference TRBV5-1 and TRBJ2-5, is KAGVTQTPRYLIKTRGQQVTLSCSPISGHRSVSWYQQTPGQGLQFLFEYFSETQRNKGNFPGRFSGRQFSNSRSEMNVSTLELGDSALYLCASSLTPGLAGETQYFGPGTRLLVL.

The rearrangement links TRBV28 to TRBJ1-2; 8 bases fit TRBD1. The CDR3 runs 13 residues. Unmatched junction bases numbered 7, after V lost 6 bases and J lost 7 bases. CDR1 is MDHEN, CDR2 SYDVKM, per germline. This CDR3 reads CASRADRVSGYTF. CDR3 DNA sequence: TGTGCCAGCAGGGCGGACAGGGTGTCTGGCTACACCTTC.

The chain recombines TRBV4-1 with TRBJ2-1; TRBD1 might be the D (6 bases). In germline, CDR1 is MGHRA, CDR2 YSYEKL. Trimming left V 3 bases short and J 8 bases short, with 14 bases between. This CDR3 has 14 residues. The CDR3 DNA is TGCGCCAGCAGCCATGATGAAGGGGGTTATGAGCAGTTCTTC. Protein product: CASSHDEGGYEQFF.

The chain employs TRBV3-1 (or the pseudogene TRBV3-2) and TRBJ2-5; TRBD2 is a possible D gene (5 bases). Trimming removed 2 bases from V and 12 bases from J, with 10 bases in between. The CDR3 is made up of 11 amino acids. The germline gives CDR1 LGHDT, CDR2 YNNKEL (reference sequence). CDR3 sequence (DNA): TGTGCCAGCAGCCAACAGGCGCGGGAGTACTTC. Its translation: CASSQQAREYF.

V usage is TRBV28 and J usage is TRBJ2-3, with 10 positions matching TRBD2. Germline loops: CDR1 MDHEN, CDR2 SYDVKM. The CDR3 has 18 residues. With V trimmed by 4 bases and J by 1 base, 11 bases remained unmatched. For the CDR3, the DNA is TGTGCCAGCAGTTCAGGAGCGGGAGGGCGATTTGGCACAGATACGCAGTATTTT. This sequence encodes CASSSGAGGRFGTDTQYF.

In DNA form, the CDR3 reads TGTGCCAGCAGAGCATTCAGGGGGCAGTCCAGTGAAAAACTGTTTTTT. This encodes CASRAFRGQSSEKLFF. V gene TRBV27 combines with J gene TRBJ1-4, with TRBD1 matching over 8 bases. The CDR3 consists of 16 residues. Germline CDR1 reads MNHEY; CDR2 reads SMNVEV (reference sequence). V shed 6 bases and J 7 bases; nucleotides not matched to a gene: 13. The complete variable domain, with remaining parts taken from reference TRBV27 and TRBJ1-4, reads EAQVTQNPRYLITVTGKKLTVTCSQNMNHEYMSWYRQDPGLGLRQIYYSMNVEVTDKGDVPEGYKVSRKEKRNFPLILESPSPNQTSLYFCASRAFRGQSSEKLFFGSGTQLSVL.

V gene TRBV29-1 combines with J gene TRBJ2-7; 8 positions agree with TRBD2. The CDR3 consists of 19 residues. The germline V gene has CDR1 SQVTM and CDR2 ANQGSEA. V gave up 4 bases and J gave up 3 bases; unmatched junction bases: 23. The CDR3: CSVVPFPSGSLQNNYEQYF. In DNA, the CDR3 is TGCAGCGTTGTTCCTTTCCCTAGCGGGTCCTTACAAAATAACTACGAGCAGTACTTC.

The chain recombines TRBV3-1 (or the pseudogene TRBV3-2) with TRBJ1-1, with TRBD1 matching over 10 bases. In germline, CDR1 is LGHDT, CDR2 YNNKEL (reference sequence). This CDR3 comprises 17 residues. V shed 4 bases, J shed 1 base, and the junction held 9 bases outside the gene matches. As DNA, the CDR3 is TGTGCCAGCAGCCTGAGAGACAGGGGGCTCAGGAACACTGAAGCTTTCTTT. This translates into CASSLRDRGLRNTEAFF.

V gene TRBV4-1 combines with J gene TRBJ1-1; D might be TRBD1 (6 bases). CDR3 size: 16 residues. The V gene lost 4 bases and the J gene lost 1 base, with 16 bases spanning the gap. CDR1 is MGHRA and CDR2 is YSYEKL in the germline V gene. The CDR3 DNA follows: TGCGCCAGCAGCCCAACAGGGAAGGGGCAGAACACTGAAGCTTTCTTT. Translation gives CASSPTGKGQNTEAFF.

Only one count was recorded for this clone. The germline gene is not matched at one end of the junction; a read error may be the cause. V gene TRBV5-6 combines with J gene TRBJ1-1; 7 bases align to TRBD1. Per germline, CDR1 SGHDT and CDR2 YYEEEE. The CDR3 loop spans 14 amino acids. For the CDR3, the DNA is TGTGCCAGCAGCTTAGTACAGGGGAACGCTGAAGCTTTCTTT. Its protein is CASSLVQGNAEAFF.

The chain joins TRBV10-3 to TRBJ2-5; 9 positions match TRBD2. The CDR3 loop spans 17 amino acids. The germline V gene encodes CDR1 ENHRY and CDR2 SYGVKD. With V trimmed by 3 bases and J by 4 bases, 12 bases remained unmatched. The CDR3 DNA sequence: TGTGCCATCAGTGATTTCACGGGGGCGCGGGGGGGAGAGACCCAGTACTTC. Its protein product is CAISDFTGARGGETQYF.

This chain joins TRBV19 and TRBJ2-7; tentatively, D is TRBD2 (6 bases). This CDR3 is built from 13 residues. In germline, CDR1 is LNHDA, CDR2 SQIVND (reference sequence). Trimming shortened V by 0 bases and J by 6 bases, and 9 bases separated the two germline ends. DNA of the CDR3: TGTGCCAGTAGTATAGATCTGGGGGGCGAGCAGTACTTC. It codes for CASSIDLGGEQYF. Complete variable domain (other parts from reference TRBV19 and TRBJ2-7): DGGITQSPKYLFRKEGQNVTLSCEQNLNHDAMYWYRQDPGQGLRLIYYSQIVNDFQKGDIAEGYSVSREKKESFPLTVTSAQKNPTAFYLCASSIDLGGEQYFGPGTRLTVT.

The chain joins TRBV5-6 to TRBJ2-1, with TRBD1 matching over 11 bases. This CDR3 has 17 amino acids. Unmatched junction bases numbered 9, after V lost 0 bases and J lost 7 bases. In germline, CDR1 is SGHDT, CDR2 YYEEEE. The CDR3 DNA sequence: TGTGCCAGCAGCTTGGAACTGGGACAGGGGGTGATAAATGAGCAGTTCTTC. Translated: CASSLELGQGVINEQFF.

A note on this clone: The same CDR3 can be traced to other DNA sequences in this sample. The chain uses TRBV28 and TRBJ2-7, with D possibly matching TRBD2 (5 bases). V was pared by 8 bases and J by 0 bases, with 8 bases between. The CDR3 runs to 12 residues. Germline V CDR1 and CDR2: MDHEN, SYDVKM. The CDR3 DNA reads TGTGCCAGCCGGGGTCTCTCCTACGAGCAGTACTTC. This gives the protein CASRGLSYEQYF.